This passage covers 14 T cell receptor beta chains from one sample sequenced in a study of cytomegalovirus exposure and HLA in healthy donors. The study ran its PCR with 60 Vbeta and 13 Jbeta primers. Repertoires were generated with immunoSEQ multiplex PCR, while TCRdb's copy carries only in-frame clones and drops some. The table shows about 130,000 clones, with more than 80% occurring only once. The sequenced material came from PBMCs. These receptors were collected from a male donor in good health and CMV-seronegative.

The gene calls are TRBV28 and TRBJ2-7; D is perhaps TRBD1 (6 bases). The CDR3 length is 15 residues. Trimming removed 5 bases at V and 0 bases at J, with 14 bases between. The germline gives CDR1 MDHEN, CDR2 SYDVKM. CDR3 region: CASSRGLVISYEQYF. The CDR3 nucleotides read TGTGCCAGCAGTAGGGGGTTAGTGATCTCCTACGAGCAGTACTTC.

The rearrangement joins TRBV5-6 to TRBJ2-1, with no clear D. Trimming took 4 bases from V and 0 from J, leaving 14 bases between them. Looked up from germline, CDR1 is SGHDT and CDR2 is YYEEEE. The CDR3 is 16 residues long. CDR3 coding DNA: TGTGCCAGCAGCCCTACAGTGCTGAGCTCCTACAATGAGCAGTTCTTC. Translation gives CASSPTVLSSYNEQFF.

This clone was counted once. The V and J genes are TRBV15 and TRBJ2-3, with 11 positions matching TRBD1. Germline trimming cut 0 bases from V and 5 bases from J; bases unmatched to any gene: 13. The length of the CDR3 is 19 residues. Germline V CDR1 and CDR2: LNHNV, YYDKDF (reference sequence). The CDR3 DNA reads TGTGCCACCAGCAGAGACCCGCCGGGACAGGGGGATGAGAAAGATACGCAGTATTTT. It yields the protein CATSRDPPGQGDEKDTQYF. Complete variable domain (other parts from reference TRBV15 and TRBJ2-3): DAMVIQNPRYQVTQFGKPVTLSCSQTLNHNVMYWYQQKSSQAPKLLFHYYDKDFNNEADTPDNFQSRRPNTSFCFLDIRSPGLGDTAMYLCATSRDPPGQGDEKDTQYFGPGTRLTVL.

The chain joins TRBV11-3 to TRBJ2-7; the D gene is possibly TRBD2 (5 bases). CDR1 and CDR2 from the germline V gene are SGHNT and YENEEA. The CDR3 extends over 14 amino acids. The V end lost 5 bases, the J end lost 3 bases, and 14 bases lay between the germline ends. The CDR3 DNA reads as TGTGCCAGCAGCCCTCGCGAAGGGAGCTACGAGCAGTACTTC. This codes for CASSPREGSYEQYF.

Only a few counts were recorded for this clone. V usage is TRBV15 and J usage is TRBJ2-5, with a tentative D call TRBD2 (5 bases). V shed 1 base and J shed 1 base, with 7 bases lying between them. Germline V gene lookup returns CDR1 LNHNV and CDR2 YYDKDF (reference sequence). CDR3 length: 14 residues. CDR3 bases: TGTGCCACCAGCAGAGCGCGGGCCCAAGAGACCCAGTACTTC. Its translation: CATSRARAQETQYF.

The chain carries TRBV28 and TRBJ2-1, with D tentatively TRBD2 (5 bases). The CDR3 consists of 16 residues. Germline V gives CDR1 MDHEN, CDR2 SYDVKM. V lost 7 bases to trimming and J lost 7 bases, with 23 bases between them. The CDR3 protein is CASTPSGTTTRNEQFF. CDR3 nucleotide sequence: TGTGCCAGCACCCCTTCGGGAACTACCACGAGAAATGAGCAGTTCTTC.

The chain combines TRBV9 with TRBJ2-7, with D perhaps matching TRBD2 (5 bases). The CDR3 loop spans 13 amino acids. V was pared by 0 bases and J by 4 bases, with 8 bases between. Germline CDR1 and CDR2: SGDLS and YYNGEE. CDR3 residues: CASSVARGYEQYF. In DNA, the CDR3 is TGTGCCAGCAGCGTAGCTCGAGGGTACGAGCAGTACTTC.

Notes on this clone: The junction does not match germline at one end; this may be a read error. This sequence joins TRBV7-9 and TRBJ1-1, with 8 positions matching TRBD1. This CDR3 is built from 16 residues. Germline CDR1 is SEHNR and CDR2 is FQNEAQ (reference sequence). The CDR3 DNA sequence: TGTTCCAGCAGCTTATATTCGGACAGGGCCGGCACTGAAGCTTTCTTT. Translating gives CSSSLYSDRAGTEAFF. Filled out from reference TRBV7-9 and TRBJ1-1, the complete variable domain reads DTGVSQNPRHKITKRGQNVTFRCDPISEHNRLYWYRQTLGQGPEFLTYFQNEAQLEKSRLLSDRFSAERPKGSFSTLEIQRTEQGDSAMYLCSSSLYSDRAGTEAFFGQGTRLTVV.

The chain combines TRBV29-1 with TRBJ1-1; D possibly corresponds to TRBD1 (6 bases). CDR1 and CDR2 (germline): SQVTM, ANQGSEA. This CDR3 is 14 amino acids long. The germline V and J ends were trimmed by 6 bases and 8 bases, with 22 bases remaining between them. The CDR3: CSVPVRGPLKEAFF. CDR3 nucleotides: TGCAGCGTGCCCGTCAGGGGCCCGCTCAAGGAAGCTTTCTTT.

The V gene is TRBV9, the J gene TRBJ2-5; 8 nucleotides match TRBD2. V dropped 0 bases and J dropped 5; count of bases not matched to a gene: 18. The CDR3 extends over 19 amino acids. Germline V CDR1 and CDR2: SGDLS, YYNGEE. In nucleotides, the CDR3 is TGTGCCAGCAGCGTAGCTACGGGAGGGGCGGGACAATCGAAGGAGACCCAGTACTTC. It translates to CASSVATGGAGQSKETQYF.

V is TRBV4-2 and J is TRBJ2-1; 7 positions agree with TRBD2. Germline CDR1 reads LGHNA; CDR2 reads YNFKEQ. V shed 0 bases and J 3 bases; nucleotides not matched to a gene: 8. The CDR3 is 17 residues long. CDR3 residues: CASSQDVGGGNYNEQFF. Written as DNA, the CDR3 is TGTGCCAGCAGCCAAGATGTAGGCGGGGGTAACTACAATGAGCAGTTCTTC.

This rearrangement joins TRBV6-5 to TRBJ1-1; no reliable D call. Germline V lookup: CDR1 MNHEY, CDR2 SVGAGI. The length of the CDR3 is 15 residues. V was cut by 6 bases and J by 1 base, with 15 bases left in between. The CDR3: CASSLIGRQNTEAFF. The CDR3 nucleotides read TGTGCCAGCAGCCTAATAGGCAGGCAGAACACTGAAGCTTTCTTT.

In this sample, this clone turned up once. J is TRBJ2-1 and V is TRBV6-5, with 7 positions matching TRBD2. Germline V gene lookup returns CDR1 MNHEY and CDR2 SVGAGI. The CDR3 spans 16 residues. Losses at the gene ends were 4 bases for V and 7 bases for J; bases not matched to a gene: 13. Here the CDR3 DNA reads TGTGCCAGCAGTTCCCCCACACTAGCGATACGGAATGAGCAGTTCTTC. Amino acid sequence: CASSSPTLAIRNEQFF.

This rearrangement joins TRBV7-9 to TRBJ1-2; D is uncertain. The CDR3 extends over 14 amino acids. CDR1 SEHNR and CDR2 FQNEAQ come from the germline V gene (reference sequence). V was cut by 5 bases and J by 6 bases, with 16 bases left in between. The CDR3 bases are TGTGCCAGCAGCCCGAGGTTGCGCGAGGATGGCTACACCTTC. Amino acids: CASSPRLREDGYTF.